Reported below is one TCR beta chain. V gave up 1 base and J gave up 4 bases, with 11 bases separating them. The CDR3 covers 14 residues. From germline, CDR1 is SGHKS and CDR2 YYEKEE (reference sequence). Some clones are missing from TCRdb's copy, which holds only in-frame ones; the method was immunoSEQ multiplex PCR. Among 150,000 or so clones, around 95% were seen once, and the ten largest hold about 5.2%. The sample comes from a study of control samples from healthy donors and cancer patients. The V call is TRBV5-5, the J call TRBJ1-2; D remains unclear. The source of this sequence is a man in his forties in good health. The material sequenced was blood. The CDR3 protein is CASSLRVPLYGYTF. CDR3 sequence (DNA): TGTGCCAGCAGCTTGCGGGTTCCCCTCTATGGCTACACCTTC. Full variable domain (rest looked up from reference TRBV5-5 and TRBJ1-2): DAGVTQSPTHLIKTRGQQVTLRCSPISGHKSVSWYQQVLGQGPQFIFQYYEKEERGRGNFPDRFSARQFPNYSSELNVNALLLGDSALYLCASSLRVPLYGYTFGSGTRLTVV.